This entry lists 26 T cell receptor beta chains sequenced from one sample in a study of T cell changes during pregnancy in multiple sclerosis. Clones were read by immunoSEQ multiplex PCR, and TCRdb kept only the in-frame ones, dropping some. In the table there are around 62,000 clones, nearly 90% of which are singletons. The source was peripheral blood, collected in the first trimester of pregnancy. All receptors come from a female donor with multiple sclerosis, enrolled in a pregnancy study.

This chain connects TRBV28 to TRBJ2-7; possibly TRBD2 for D (5 bases). With 7 bases removed from V and 8 bases from J, the gap between germline ends came to 21 bases. Germline V lookup: CDR1 MDHEN, CDR2 SYDVKM. The CDR3 totals 14 residues. The CDR3 is CASKFVGPGRQQYF. CDR3 nucleotide sequence: TGTGCCAGCAAGTTTGTGGGCCCGGGAAGGCAGCAGTACTTC.

The rearrangement joins TRBV9 to TRBJ2-3; 9 nucleotides agree with TRBD2. The germline gives CDR1 SGDLS, CDR2 YYNGEE. J gave up 4 bases and V 3 bases, and 6 bases lay outside the gene matches. The CDR3 is made up of 15 amino acids. CDR3 region: CASSGGGGASDTQYF. CDR3 coding DNA: TGTGCCAGCAGCGGTGGCGGGGGGGCATCAGATACGCAGTATTTT.

The V gene is TRBV5-1, the J gene TRBJ1-2, with TRBD1 as a possible D gene (5 bases). V lost 0 bases and J lost 8, with 17 bases in between. From germline, CDR1 is SGHRS and CDR2 YFSETQ. CDR3 size: 15 residues. Here the CDR3 DNA reads TGCGCCAGCAGCTTGGCGGCAGGGCGAAGGCTAGGCTACACCTTC. Its protein is CASSLAAGRRLGYTF. The complete variable domain, with remaining parts taken from reference TRBV5-1 and TRBJ1-2, reads KAGVTQTPRYLIKTRGQQVTLSCSPISGHRSVSWYQQTPGQGLQFLFEYFSETQRNKGNFPGRFSGRQFSNSRSEMNVSTLELGDSALYLCASSLAAGRRLGYTFGSGTRLTVV.

The genes are TRBV4-2 and TRBJ1-4; 7 bases align to TRBD1. V lost 2 bases to trimming and J lost 7 bases; unmatched junction nucleotides: 7. The germline V gene has CDR1 LGHNA and CDR2 YNFKEQ. CDR3 length equals 15 residues. CDR3 sequence reads: CASSQKQGPSEKLFF. DNA for the CDR3: TGTGCCAGCAGCCAAAAACAGGGGCCCAGTGAAAAACTGTTTTTT.

The gene calls are TRBV6-5 and TRBJ2-1; D might be TRBD2 (6 bases). Germline lookup yields CDR1 MNHEY and CDR2 SVGAGI. This CDR3 is 13 amino acids long. Between the trimmed V and J ends, which lost 0 bases and 9 bases, there was a span of 9 bases. CDR3 protein: CASSYSRRGEQFF. CDR3 nucleotide sequence: TGTGCCAGCAGTTACTCGAGGCGGGGTGAGCAGTTCTTC.

The V call is TRBV23-1, the J call TRBJ2-7; D is unresolved. TRBV23-1 is sorted into the ORF group, with uncertain function. The CDR3 length is 13 residues. Trimming stripped 2 bases from V and 3 bases from J, with 8 bases between. CDR3 region: CASSQQLGYEQYF. CDR3 in DNA: TGCGCCAGCAGTCAACAACTCGGCTACGAGCAGTACTTC.

The chain is built from TRBV6-1 and TRBJ2-7; possibly TRBD1 for D (6 bases). The ends were cut back, 4 bases at V and 0 bases at J, with 16 bases in the middle. Germline CDR1 is MNHNS and CDR2 is SASEGT. The CDR3 covers 16 residues. The CDR3 protein is CASSVALTGRSYEQYF. The CDR3 DNA reads as TGTGCCAGCAGTGTGGCTCTTACAGGGCGCTCCTACGAGCAGTACTTC.

This clone was observed once. The chain combines TRBV2 with TRBJ2-7; the match to TRBD2 covers 8 bases. Germline CDR1 SNHLY, CDR2 FYNNEI. The CDR3 has 14 amino acids. Trimming cost V 7 bases and J 6 bases; bases outside gene matches: 11. The CDR3 DNA sequence: TGTGCCAGCAATCCGGGACTAGTCCCGGGCGAGCAGTACTTC. Protein product: CASNPGLVPGEQYF.

This chain connects TRBV4-3 to TRBJ2-2, with unresolved D. CDR3 length: 17 residues. Germline lookup yields CDR1 LGHNA and CDR2 YSLEER. V was pared by 0 bases and J by 6 bases, with 17 bases between. CDR3 residues: CASSQDVWKSRSGELFF. The CDR3 bases are TGCGCCAGCAGCCAAGATGTGTGGAAATCTAGGTCCGGGGAGCTGTTTTTT.

The chain links TRBV6-5 to TRBJ2-5; a weak D match, TRBD1 (6 bases). The DNA matches TRBJ2-7 better at its end, which makes the J call doubtful. Germline V gene data show CDR1 as MNHEY and CDR2 as SVGAGI. The CDR3 consists of 16 residues. The CDR3 sequence: CASSYVRSRGAYEQYF. CDR3 sequence (DNA): TGTGCCAGCAGTTACGTACGGTCCAGGGGCGCGTACGAGCAGTACTTC.

The chain is built from TRBV19 and TRBJ1-2; 8 bases are shared with TRBD1. V dropped 3 bases and J dropped 2; count of bases not matched to a gene: 5. Germline V gene data show CDR1 as LNHDA and CDR2 as SQIVND (reference sequence). There are 15 residues in the CDR3. The CDR3 spells CASSIQAGGNYGYTF. CDR3 DNA sequence: TGTGCCAGTAGTATCCAGGCAGGGGGCAACTATGGCTACACCTTC.

This chain uses TRBV18 with TRBJ1-4, with TRBD1 matching over 8 bases. Germline V gene lookup returns CDR1 KGHSH and CDR2 LQKENI. The V and J ends lost 6 bases and 5 bases, in that order; junction bases with no gene match: 5. This CDR3 contains 14 residues. The CDR3 DNA follows: TGTGCCAGCTCGAACAGGGGGAGCAATGAAAAACTGTTTTTT. Protein product: CASSNRGSNEKLFF.

The chain carries TRBV2 and TRBJ1-1, with 10 bases that match TRBD1. V gave up 8 bases and J gave up 6 bases; unmatched junction bases: 9. CDR1 is SNHLY, CDR2 FYNNEI, per germline. This CDR3 has 14 amino acids. CDR3 amino acids: CASLSGTGVPEAFF. For the CDR3, the DNA is TGTGCCAGCCTTTCCGGGACAGGGGTGCCTGAAGCTTTCTTT.

Only one count was recorded for this clone. This chain uses TRBV19 with TRBJ1-4; D uncertain. Germline CDR1 and CDR2: LNHDA and SQIVND (reference sequence). This CDR3 has 14 residues. V was pared by 3 bases and J by 12 bases, with 17 bases between. The DNA of the CDR3 is TGTGCCAGTAGTATTAGGAGGGCCGGTAGGGAACTGTTTTTT. It specifies CASSIRRAGRELFF.

The chain combines TRBV4-3 with TRBJ1-4; 7 bases map to TRBD1. This CDR3 contains 16 residues. Germline loops: CDR1 LGHNA, CDR2 YSLEER. Losses at the gene ends were 3 bases for V and 0 bases for J; bases not matched to a gene: 4. The CDR3 is CASSQGDSATNEKLFF. Here the CDR3 DNA reads TGCGCCAGCAGCCAGGGGGACAGTGCAACTAATGAAAAACTGTTTTTT.

The chain is built from TRBV5-8 and TRBJ2-3; D ambiguous. This CDR3 region has 13 residues. The germline gives CDR1 SGHTS, CDR2 YDEGEE. V lost 1 base, J lost 3 bases, and 6 bases lay in between. The CDR3 spells CASSLPPTDTQYF. CDR3 bases: TGTGCCAGCAGCTTGCCCCCGACAGATACGCAGTATTTT.

The gene calls are TRBV19 and TRBJ1-1, with a tentative D call TRBD1 (6 bases). Germline CDR1 reads LNHDA; CDR2 reads SQIVND (reference sequence). The CDR3 extends over 14 amino acids. Here the CDR3 reads CARGHMKVGTEAFF. CDR3 bases: TGTGCGAGGGGACACATGAAAGTTGGGACTGAAGCTTTCTTT.

The DNA of the CDR3 is TGTGCCAGCAGCTTACGGGACAGGGGGCGCGGTGAGCAGTTCTTC. Its protein is CASSLRDRGRGEQFF. The gene calls are TRBV7-2 and TRBJ2-1; 12 nucleotides agree with TRBD1. Germline lookup yields CDR1 SGHTA and CDR2 FQGNSA. Trimming took 2 bases from V and 9 from J; bases not matched to a gene: 5. This CDR3 has 15 amino acids. Full variable domain (remainder filled in from reference TRBV7-2 and TRBJ2-1): GAGVSQSPSNKVTEKGKDVELRCDPISGHTALYWYRQSLGQGLEFLIYFQGNSAPDKSGLPSDRFSAERTGGSVSTLTIQRTQQEDSAVYLCASSLRDRGRGEQFFGPGTRLTVL.

This chain uses TRBV18 with TRBJ1-2; D gene unclear. Germline-derived CDR1 and CDR2 are KGHSH and LQKENI. The CDR3 spans 14 residues. V lost 0 bases to trimming and J lost 3 bases, with 8 bases between them. In DNA, the CDR3 is TGTGCCAGCTCACCACCCGGGTGGGACTATGGCTACACCTTC. Translation: CASSPPGWDYGYTF.

The chain carries TRBV30 and TRBJ2-5, with 13 bases aligning to TRBD2. V was clipped by 3 bases and J by 4 bases; unmatched bases: 5. CDR1 GTSNPN and CDR2 SVGIG come from the germline V gene (reference sequence). The CDR3 has 15 amino acids. The CDR3 DNA is TGTGCCTGGAGGACTAGCGGGGGGAACCGAGAGACCCAGTACTTC. Its protein is CAWRTSGGNRETQYF.

The sample holds a few counts of this clone. In DNA, the CDR3 is TGTGCCAGCAGCAATACAGGGTACCAAGAGACCCAGTACTTC. Its translation: CASSNTGYQETQYF. The rearrangement uses TRBV9 and TRBJ2-5; maybe TRBD1 (6 bases). This CDR3 is 14 amino acids long. Germline V gene sequence: CDR1 SGDLS, CDR2 YYNGEE. Between the trimmed V and J ends, which lost 4 bases and 0 bases, there was a span of 10 bases.

V is TRBV4-1 and J is TRBJ2-5, with 11 bases aligning to TRBD2. The germline V gene has CDR1 MGHRA and CDR2 YSYEKL. The V and J ends lost 4 bases and 5 bases, in that order; junction bases with no gene match: 0. This CDR3 is 13 amino acids long. CDR3 DNA sequence: TGCGCCAGCAGCCCTAGCGGGGGGGAGACCCAGTACTTC. Its translation is CASSPSGGETQYF.

The chain employs TRBV5-6 and TRBJ1-5; unclear D gene. V was trimmed by 1 base and J by 2 bases, leaving 16 bases between them. The CDR3 covers 17 residues. CDR1 is SGHDT, CDR2 YYEEEE, per germline. The DNA for the CDR3 is TGTGCCAGCAGCTTGTCATTAGAGGGTATGGGCAATCAGCCCCAGCATTTT. It translates to CASSLSLEGMGNQPQHF. The whole variable domain, filled in from reference TRBV5-6 and TRBJ1-5, reads DAGVTQSPTHLIKTRGQQVTLRCSPKSGHDTVSWYQQALGQGPQFIFQYYEEEERQRGNFPDRFSGHQFPNYSSELNVNALLLGDSALYLCASSLSLEGMGNQPQHFGDGTRLSIL.

This chain connects TRBV4-2 to TRBJ2-5; TRBD1 matches at 8 bases. The assigned J gene may be wrong: the sequence end matches TRBJ2-7 better. This CDR3 spans 14 amino acids. CDR1 LGHNA and CDR2 YNFKEQ come from the germline V gene. The CDR3 region is CASSQVTGGYEQYF. The CDR3 DNA reads as TGTGCCAGCAGCCAAGTCACAGGGGGGTACGAGCAGTACTTC.

This clone was detected a few times. V usage is TRBV7-6 and J usage is TRBJ1-5, with 8 nucleotides matching TRBD1. V shed 6 bases, J shed 8 bases, and the junction held 6 bases outside the gene matches. Germline V CDR1 and CDR2: SGHVS, FNYEAQ. CDR3 length: 13 amino acids. The CDR3 spells CASSTGGFEPQHF. CDR3 DNA sequence: TGTGCCAGCAGTACAGGGGGGTTCGAGCCCCAGCATTTT.

This sequence joins TRBV19 and TRBJ2-3, with a weak D call TRBD2 (7 bases). Looked up from germline, CDR1 is LNHDA and CDR2 is SQIVND (reference sequence). The V end lost 5 bases, the J end lost 1 base, and 13 bases lay between the germline ends. CDR3 length: 15 residues. The CDR3 loop is CASSFGGAGTDTQYF. CDR3 DNA: TGTGCCAGTAGTTTTGGGGGGGCAGGCACAGATACGCAGTATTTT.